These T cell receptor beta chains were read from a single sample in a study of shared clonotypes between healthy human individuals. Sequencing used immunoSEQ multiplex PCR; TCRdb keeps in-frame clones, though not all of them. The repertoire holds hundreds of thousands of clones, with roughly 80% as singletons. Sample: PBMCs. Receptors were obtained from a woman aged 40 to 50 in good health. Some clones in this sample may be carry-over from other donors' samples. Each CDR3 is given with its conserved first and last residue. D genes are given only for firm matches. Clone size appears in some rows only: once, few, many, or a class for an expanded clone.

TGTGCCAGCTCACAATCCCGGGACATTCAGTACTTC CASSQSRDIQYF TRBJ2-4 . TRBV18 .
TGTGCCAGCAGCTTAGACTCGTCGGATACCTACGAGCAGTACTTC CASSLDSSDTYEQYF TRBJ2-7 . TRBV7-8 .
TGTGCCAGCAGTTTATCCTGGGGACAGTCCTTAATGAACACTGAAGCTTTCTTT CASSLSWGQSLMNTEAFF TRBJ1-1 TRBD1 TRBV27 few
TGTGCCAGCAGCTTTGGGACAGGTCGATACGAGCAGTACTTC CASSFGTGRYEQYF TRBJ2-7 TRBD1 TRBV11-2 once
TGTGCCAGCTCCCCTCGGAGAAACGATCAGCCCCAGCATTTT CASSPRRNDQPQHF TRBJ1-5 . TRBV18 .
TGTGCCAGCAGCTCCGGACAGGGGGCGAACGGCTACACCTTC CASSSGQGANGYTF TRBJ1-2 TRBD1 TRBV5-4 .
TGTGCCAGCAGCTTAGCTCGGCAGGGAACAACCATATATTTT CASSLARQGTTIYF TRBJ1-3 . TRBV7-2 .
TGTGCCAGCAAGGGCAGGGCTTACGAGCAGTACTTC CASKGRAYEQYF TRBJ2-7 . TRBV2 .
TGTGCCAGCAGCAGGCGGGCTAGCGGGAGGCAGGAGCAGTACTTC CASSRRASGRQEQYF TRBJ2-7 TRBD2 TRBV6-6 .
TGTGCCAGCAGTGCGACAGGGGGAACCACTGAAGCTTTCTTT CASSATGGTTEAFF TRBJ1-1 TRBD1 TRBV9 .
TGTGCCACCCCCCGGGACACCTCCTCCTACGAGCAGTACTTC CATPRDTSSYEQYF TRBJ2-7 . TRBV10-3 .
TGTGCCAGCAGTGCCCTAATCAGGGGGAGCTCCTACGAGCAGTACTTC CASSALIRGSSYEQYF TRBJ2-7 TRBD1 TRBV25-1 .
TGTGCCAGCAGTGAGGGACAGGGGTTGTACTATGGCTACACCTTC CASSEGQGLYYGYTF TRBJ1-2 TRBD1 TRBV6-1 .
TGTGCCAGTAGTATAGATCGAGCAGCCCAAGAGACCCAGTACTTC CASSIDRAAQETQYF TRBJ2-5 . TRBV19 .
TGTGCCAGCAGCGAGACAGGGGCAGACACAGATACGCAGTATTTT CASSETGADTDTQYF TRBJ2-3 TRBD1 TRBV6-4 .
TGTGCCAGCAGTTACTCCCGGGCAGGGACCCACGAGCAGTACTTC CASSYSRAGTHEQYF TRBJ2-7 . TRBV6-6 .
TGTGCCAGCAGTGAAACCGGAAAACTGTTTTTT CASSETGKLFF TRBJ1-4 . TRBV6-1 .
TGTGCCAGCAGCCCCCTGTTCGGGACCTACAATGAGCAGTTCTTC CASSPLFGTYNEQFF TRBJ2-1 . TRBV7-9 .
TGTGCCAGCAGCCCCAAGTTTGGGGCCCAAGAGACCCAGTACTTC CASSPKFGAQETQYF TRBJ2-5 . TRBV7-6 .
TGTGCCAGCAGTTCCCGGACAGGGGTCGGGACCGGGGAGCTGTTTTTT CASSSRTGVGTGELFF TRBJ2-2 TRBD1 TRBV28 .
TGTGCCAGCAGTACAGGGGAGACTGAAGCTTTCTTT CASSTGETEAFF TRBJ1-1 TRBD1 TRBV6-6 .
TGTGCCAGCAGCTCCCCCAGGGGATCCTACAATGAGCAGTTCTTC CASSSPRGSYNEQFF TRBJ2-1 . TRBV5-4 .
TGTGCCAGCAGCGGGGACAGCGCGAACACCGGGGAGCTGTTTTTT CASSGDSANTGELFF TRBJ2-2 TRBD1 TRBV2 .
TGTGCCAGTTCAAGGACTAGCGGGAGTAGGAACAATGAGCAGTTCTTC CASSRTSGSRNNEQFF TRBJ2-1 TRBD2 TRBV6-4 .
TGTGCCACCCCGGACAGAACCACCGGGGAGCTGTTTTTT CATPDRTTGELFF TRBJ2-2 . TRBV28 .
TGTGCCAGCAACATTGCGGGAGCTAGCACAGATACGCAGTATTTT CASNIAGASTDTQYF TRBJ2-3 TRBD2 TRBV7-9 .
TGTGCCAGCAGCCAAGGGCAACTAGCTTACGAGCAGTACTTC CASSQGQLAYEQYF TRBJ2-7 . TRBV4-2 .
TGTGCCAGCAGCTTAAGGCTAGCGGGAGGCCTCACAGATACGCAGTATTTT CASSLRLAGGLTDTQYF TRBJ2-3 TRBD2 TRBV11-2 .
TGTGCCAGCAGTTACGGCAGTATTGGGTTCGAGCAGTACTTC CASSYGSIGFEQYF TRBJ2-7 . TRBV6-6 .
TGTGCCAGCAGCCCCTCTAGCGGGAGCTCCTACAATGAGCAGTTCTTC CASSPSSGSSYNEQFF TRBJ2-1 TRBD2 TRBV7-9 once
TGCAGCGTTGAAGAGTGGGAGAGGGGGCCAGAGACCCAGTACTTC CSVEEWERGPETQYF TRBJ2-5 TRBD1 TRBV29-1 .
TGTGCCAGCAGCCCCGGACTAGCGGGAGGTGGAGATACGCAGTATTTT CASSPGLAGGGDTQYF TRBJ2-3 TRBD2 TRBV7-8 .
TGTGCCAGTAGTATCTACACAGGACAGGGTCGGGACCGAAGGGGGGTTGACACTGAAGCTTTCTTT CASSIYTGQGRDRRGVDTEAFF TRBJ1-1 TRBD1 TRBV19 .
TGTGCCAGCAGCCAAGCCGGGACTAGATACAATGAGCAGTTCTTC CASSQAGTRYNEQFF TRBJ2-1 TRBD2 TRBV4-2 .
TGTGCCAGCAGTCTAGACAGGCCGCGGGGGGCGAACACTGAAGCTTTCTTT CASSLDRPRGANTEAFF TRBJ1-1 . TRBV28 once
TGTGCCAGCAGCTTAGTACAGGGAGGACTCAGGGCTTTCTTT CASSLVQGGLRAFF TRBJ1-1 . TRBV7-2 .
TGTGCCATCAGTAACATATACAATGAGCAGTTCTTC CAISNIYNEQFF TRBJ2-1 . TRBV10-3 .
TGTGCCAGCAGCCTACTAGGGACTAGCAAATCATACAATGAGCAGTTCTTC CASSLLGTSKSYNEQFF TRBJ2-1 TRBD2 TRBV28 .
TGTGCCAGCAGCTCCGGGACTGCAAACATTCAGTACTTC CASSSGTANIQYF TRBJ2-4 . TRBV11-2 .
TGTGCCAGCAGTTTGGGCGGAGGTACCTACGAGCAGTACTTC CASSLGGGTYEQYF TRBJ2-7 . TRBV27 .
TGTGCCATCAGCAGACTAGCGGGAGATGGGTACGAGCAGTACTTC CAISRLAGDGYEQYF TRBJ2-7 TRBD2 TRBV10-3 once
TGTGCCTGGGCGACAGGTTACTATGGCTACACCTTC CAWATGYYGYTF TRBJ1-2 . TRBV30 .
TGTGCCAGCAGTCCCCCATTGGGTAGCGGGAGGGCTTGGGAGCAGTACTTC CASSPPLGSGRAWEQYF TRBJ2-7 TRBD2 TRBV27 .
TGTGCCAGCTCACCACCCGGAACAGGGGAAGCTTTCTTT CASSPPGTGEAFF TRBJ1-1 . TRBV18 .
TGTGCCAGCTCACGAGACAACACCGGGGAGCTGTTTTTT CASSRDNTGELFF TRBJ2-2 . TRBV18 once
TGCGCCAGCGACTGCCCGGTTCGAAAGACCTATGGCTACACCTTC CASDCPVRKTYGYTF TRBJ1-2 . TRBV5-1 .
TGTGCCAGCAGCTTAACGAGGACGGCCGAGCAGTACTTC CASSLTRTAEQYF TRBJ2-7 . TRBV7-3 .
TGTGCCAGCAGTACCAGTGGTGAAAAACTGTTTTTT CASSTSGEKLFF TRBJ1-4 . TRBV6-5 few
TGTGCCAGCAGTGGAGGACAGGGAGGCGCAGATACGCAGTATTTT CASSGGQGGADTQYF TRBJ2-3 TRBD1 TRBV6-4 .
TGCGCCAGCAGAGGGTGGGGACAGGTAACTGAGCAGTTCTTC CASRGWGQVTEQFF TRBJ2-1 TRBD1 TRBV5-1 .